This T cell receptor beta chain was found in a study of T cells in localized non-small cell lung cancer (dated by TCRdb to 2018 to 2020). Describing the broader study: The study examined T cell repertoires in roughly 240 patients with early-stage NSCLC and compared tumors with uninvolved tumor-adjacent lungs. All 240 or so NSCLC patients in the cohort were treatment-naive and had localized lung tumors that were resected. Of the NSCLC patients, about 130 were male and 85 to 110 were female, and the mean age was roughly 61 years. Results the study describes overall, beyond this receptor: Longer overall survival was associated with higher blood T cell density, whereas shorter survival was associated with higher adjacent-lung clonality. Uninvolved tumor-adjacent lung showed the highest T cell clonality, higher than tumor, which suggests more focused antigenic responses in the uninvolved tumor-adjacent lung. Because multi-region tumor sequencing was not done, intratumor heterogeneity could not be ruled out. Because the study design was exploratory, TCR variables were selected using unadjusted p-values without false-discovery rate correction. A median of 57 of the top 100 tumor clones turned up in the paired uninvolved adjacent lung, and around 27 of those clones also ranked among the top 100 of that same adjacent lung.

Comment on this clone: What antigen it recognizes has not been identified. No base qualities exist here, and no much larger clone lies one base off it.

The immunoSEQ Assay was used to sequence TCR beta CDR3 regions from DNA. Processing in the source paper ran as follows. To compute T cell density, TCR beta template counts were normalized to usable DNA, which was estimated by amplifying housekeeping genes. Richness was estimated using the preseqR package, with extrapolation to 400,000 templates for PBMC samples and to 120,000 templates for tissue samples. Clonality was taken to be one minus Pielou's evenness. To identify tissue-enriched TCRs, differential abundance testing was run on productive amino-acid clonotypes with a minimum total count of 5 and an alpha of 0.1. The Jaccard Index and the Morisita Overlap Index were used to measure repertoire overlap between compartments. GLIPH grouped TCR beta CDR3s together with public tetramer-defined viral CDR3s, and a viral motif had to include at least three viral sequences and also show V-gene enrichment. Sourced from immuneACCESS, this table was stored by TCRdb with only in-frame sequences that have V and J called. A share of the clones is absent; for the studies checked, an unresolved V gene accounts for under half, and the remainder has no known explanation. The V and J calls and the clone size are those of that table, but D and trimming were determined from the DNA. The table for this sample lists about 52,000 clones; around 87% of them were counted only once. Of the sample, about 16% falls within the top ten clones.

At diagnosis, peripheral blood, uninvolved tumor-adjacent lung and tumor were collected and were preserved as a mix of fresh-frozen and FFPE material. Blood samples were analyzed as peripheral blood mononuclear cells for TCR repertoire profiling. Taken from the germline V gene, the CDR1 and CDR2 loops are SGHVS and FQNEAQ. The CDR3 numbers 12 residues from cysteine through phenylalanine. Only CDR3 DNA remains: 36 bases, in frame from the first base. Trimming takes 5 bases from V and 3 bases from J, and the germline ends sit 8 bases apart. The input for sequencing was PBMCs, taken before any cancer treatment. The clonotype was recovered from a female donor with stage II lung adenocarcinoma. The rearrangement joined TRBV7-8 to TRBJ2-7; matching of 5 bases hints at TRBD2 as the D gene. In nucleotides, the sequence is TGTGCCAGCAGCACCGGGATCTACGAGCAGTACTTC. Its amino acids are CASSTGIYEQYF.